This T cell receptor (beta chain) was sequenced in a study of naive and memory T cell subsets (dated by TCRdb to about 2017). In the study overall: The study applied an open-source, UMI-based TCR alpha and beta sequencing pipeline to sorted naive and memory peripheral blood T cell subsets. The functional CMV T cell responses agreed completely with IgG serology results. RNA was DNase-treated and reverse transcribed with TCR constant-region primers, mostly using SuperScript III. Broader findings and caveats from the paper: No ground truth was available to validate the repertoire findings for the naive and memory subsets. TCR abundance followed a power law with an exponent that was different for naive and memory subsets but consistent across the three individuals. After error correction, only a single occurrence was seen for over 95% of naive TCR sequences, so much steeper abundance distributions were produced than in memory subsets. RNA-based TCR counts may be influenced by expression changes linked to T cell activation and differentiation. Single alpha or beta chain sequences, rather than paired alpha/beta receptors, were used to define clonotypes. In both CD4 and CD8 cells, the Gini index increased while Shannon and inverse Simpson diversity decreased from naive through CM, EM and EMRA.

This clonotype showed up just once. The clone's antigen remains unknown. No clone much larger than this one lies a single base away; base qualities are absent. The library was built by means of UMI-ligation and nested PCR. The beta constant-region primer consisted of an equimolar mixture of two oligonucleotides that together covered TRBC1 and TRBC2. Four rounds of PCR were used to amplify ligated cDNA, with nested alpha and beta constant-region primers being used together with the SP2 primer. A single-stranded oligonucleotide containing the SP2 primer and a 12-nucleotide UMI was joined to the 3' end of the cDNA by T4 RNA ligase 1. The ligation reaction was incubated at 16°C for roughly 18-24 hours. PCR2 was typically run as a SYBR Green qPCR and stopped at a predetermined threshold to prevent over-amplification. Every purification after the first one was done using Agencourt AMPure XP magnetic beads. Library quantification was done by Qubit, followed by a TapeStation check on which the main peak was expected at around 650 bp. Sequencing of the pooled libraries was done on an Illumina MiSeq using v2 2x251 paired-end kits, which typically yielded about 0.85-2 million reads per sample. Each sample library was pooled at approximately 3.7 nM, and about 5-7% PhiX was included to improve cluster recognition. Concerning the study's data processing: Decombinator assigned V and J genes to Demultiplexor-processed FASTQ reads by tag matching, allowing a single base-pair mismatch. Collapsinator used UMIs to correct both sequencing errors and frequency errors arising from PCR heterogeneity. CDR3Translator translated TCRs and extracted CDR3s from the conserved cysteine to the FGXG phenylalanine, flagging non-productive sequences. Gini, Shannon entropy and inverse Simpson indices were calculated on repertoires that had been subsampled to equal numbers of UMI-defined TCRs. Power-law fits to clonotype abundance distributions were performed by maximum likelihood within the linear range. On one naive CD8 sample, the pipeline and MIGEC gave similar UMI counts, unique TCR numbers and clonal distributions. The repertoires were searched for roughly 7,000 CMV-associated CDR3 sequences that had been compiled from VDJdb and a published dataset. TCRdb took the public reads, trimmed them with fastp at Q25, ran MiXCR for clone calling and kept in-frame beta chains. Under each unique CDR3 protein, matching rows form one entry showing the most common genes and DNA. It is TCRdb's table, rather than the study itself, that gives the V and J calls and clone size. Present in this sample are around 110,000 distinct CDR3 sequences, 30% to 45% of which were seen just once. The top ten clonotypes cover approximately 0.9% of the sample.

From the second PCR step on, the TCR alpha and beta chain libraries were amplified in separate reactions. The CMV status of each donor was determined by measuring IFNgamma production from CD4+ T cells after fresh PBMCs had been stimulated overnight with CMV viral lysate. CD4 T cells were positively selected with Miltenyi beads, followed by positive selection of CD8 T cells from the CD4-negative fraction. After staining for CD3, CD4, CD8, CD45RA, CD27 and a live/dead dye, cells were sorted on a BD Aria II into four subsets based on CD45RA and CD27. Blood came from a few healthy volunteers, each fractionated into CD4 and CD8 T cells and then into four differentiation subsets. Approximately 120 ml of peripheral blood was collected from each donor, and PBMC were isolated by Ficoll-Paque PLUS density-gradient centrifugation. Sorted cells were lysed in RLT buffer, after which RNA was extracted using a Qiagen RNeasy kit and stored at -80 degrees C.

Trimming takes 3 bases from V and 11 bases from J, and the germline ends sit 13 bases apart. From a lookup of the germline V gene (reference sequence), CDR1 and CDR2 are GTSNPN and SVGIG. The CDR3 holds 11 amino acids from the cysteine to the phenylalanine. Only CDR3 DNA is held: 33 bases, read in frame from base 1. The sequence joins TRBV30 to TRBJ1-1, with the D gene call left open. The sample comprised central memory CD4+ T cells from blood. The label giving this sample's cell subset or site can be read as: central memory, CD45RA- CD27+. This receptor was obtained from a human donor in good health. The nucleotide sequence reads as follows: TGTGCCTGGAGAGAGGAGATTCGGGCTTTCTTT. Its protein is CAWREEIRAFF.